Listed below are T cell receptor beta chains from one sample, sequenced in a study of control samples from healthy donors and cancer patients. Data came from immunoSEQ multiplex PCR; TCRdb stores just in-frame clones and leaves some out. The repertoire holds some 150,000 clones, approximately 94% seen once, with approximately 14% in the top ten. The material sequenced was blood. These receptors all stem from a man aged 40-50 years in good health. Each CDR3 is given with its conserved first and last residue. The order of the fields is V gene, J gene, clone size, D gene, CDR3 DNA, CDR3 protein. The D gene is left open where the match is weak. Size tells how often a clone was seen (once, few, many) or the class of an expanded clone, and some rows leave it out.

TRBV5-1,TRBJ1-2,-,TRBD1,TGCGCCAGCAGCTTGGTTACAGGGGGCTATGGCTACACCTTC,CASSLVTGGYGYTF
TRBV11-2,TRBJ1-1,once,-,TGTGCCAGCAGCCAGGGAGGGAACTTTGAAGCTTTCTTT,CASSQGGNFEAFF
TRBV5-1,TRBJ1-4,-,-,TGCGCCAGCAGTTCCGGGACACCCAATGAAAAACTGTTTTTT,CASSSGTPNEKLFF
TRBV28,TRBJ2-7,-,-,TGTGCCAGCAGTTACCAAAGGGATTTACCTACCTACGAGCAGTACTTC,CASSYQRDLPTYEQYF
TRBV7-9,TRBJ1-1,-,TRBD1,TGTGCCAGCAGCTTAGACGGGACAGGGGGCGCTTTCTTT,CASSLDGTGGAFF
TRBV27,TRBJ1-1,-,-,TGTGCCAGCAGTTTGGGTCACCTAGGGGACACTGAAGCTTTCTTT,CASSLGHLGDTEAFF
TRBV5-4,TRBJ1-1,-,-,TGTGCCAGCAGCTCCAGGGTGGAGAACACTGAAGCTTTCTTT,CASSSRVENTEAFF
TRBV27,TRBJ1-6,-,-,TGTGCCAGCAGCCCAATAGGGATCGCTTCAAGCTCCTATAATTCACCCCTCCACTTT,CASSPIGIASSSYNSPLHF
TRBV4-3,TRBJ1-2,-,TRBD1,TGCGCCAGCAGCCCGGACAGGGCAGCCAACTATGGCTACACCTTC,CASSPDRAANYGYTF
TRBV5-4,TRBJ1-2,-,-,TGTGCCAGCAGCTTGAGGGCCGCAGACTATGGCTACACCTTC,CASSLRAADYGYTF
TRBV7-9,TRBJ1-3,-,-,TGTGCCAGCACCTCAATACGGACATCTGGAAACACCATATATTTT,CASTSIRTSGNTIYF
TRBV5-1,TRBJ2-5,-,TRBD1,TGCGCCAGCAGCTCGAATGGGGACAGGGAAGAGACCCAGTACTTC,CASSSNGDREETQYF
TRBV3-1/TRBV3-2,TRBJ2-1,-,TRBD2,TGTGCCAGCAGCCAAGGACTGGGACTAGCGGGGGACAATGAGCAGTTCTTC,CASSQGLGLAGDNEQFF
TRBV6-5,TRBJ2-1,-,-,TGTGCCAGCAGTCTTAGCGGAAGCTCCTACAATGAGCAGTTCTTC,CASSLSGSSYNEQFF
TRBV27,TRBJ2-5,-,TRBD1,TGTGCCAGCAGTTTTGGGACAGGAGGTCGAGAGACCCAGTACTTC,CASSFGTGGRETQYF
TRBV27,TRBJ1-1,once,-,TGTGCCAGCAAACCCGACAGGCTCTCCACTGAAGCTTTCTTT,CASKPDRLSTEAFF
TRBV6-5,TRBJ1-6,-,-,TGTGCCAGCAGTTACCACAATTCACCCCTCCACTTT,CASSYHNSPLHF
TRBV28,TRBJ1-5,-,-,TGTGCCAGCCATACCGACGCCGGTGGGGCGCAGAATCAGCCCCAGCATTTT,CASHTDAGGAQNQPQHF
TRBV6-5,TRBJ2-5,few,TRBD2,TGTGCCAGCAGGGGCGGGGGGGCCGGAGAGACCCAGTACTTC,CASRGGGAGETQYF
TRBV7-9,TRBJ2-7,-,-,TGTGCCAGCAGCTTGACTAACTACGAGCAGTACTTC,CASSLTNYEQYF
TRBV13,TRBJ1-4,-,-,TGTGCCAGCAGCTCCAGAGCAGCACCCCATGAAAAACTGTTTTTT,CASSSRAAPHEKLFF
TRBV5-8,TRBJ1-5,-,TRBD1,TGTGCCAGCAGCTTGGCAGGGGGCGAGGGTCAGCCCCAGCATTTT,CASSLAGGEGQPQHF
TRBV7-8,TRBJ1-6,-,-,TGTGCCAGCAGCTTAGCGAGGCAGGGTGGTTCACCCCTCCACTTT,CASSLARQGGSPLHF
TRBV4-3,TRBJ1-4,-,-,TGCGCCAGCAGCCAATTCAGTCGAGCAGATAATGAAAAACTGTTTTTT,CASSQFSRADNEKLFF
TRBV3-1/TRBV3-2,TRBJ1-3,-,TRBD1,TGTGCCAGCAGCCCGGCGGGACAGGGAGACATCTCTGGAAACACCATATATTTT,CASSPAGQGDISGNTIYF
TRBV14,TRBJ1-1,few,-,TGTGCCAGCAGTCCCTCCATGAACACTGAAGCTTTCTTT,CASSPSMNTEAFF
TRBV10-3,TRBJ1-1,once,-,TGTGCCATCAGTGATACAGAAAGGAACACTGAAGCTTTCTTT,CAISDTERNTEAFF
TRBV29-1,TRBJ1-1,-,-,TGCAGCGTCGAGTGGGGGCTGACTGAAGCTTTCTTT,CSVEWGLTEAFF
TRBV27,TRBJ1-6,-,-,TGTGCCAGCAGTTCCCGGATTATATATAATTCACCCCTCCACTTT,CASSSRIIYNSPLHF
TRBV7-2,TRBJ1-2,-,-,TGTGCCAGCAGCTTAGCAGGGCCGGGCGGCTACACCTTC,CASSLAGPGGYTF
TRBV2,TRBJ2-2,once,TRBD2,TGTGCCAGCAGGGAAGGGTCTAGCGGAGTCGGCGGGGAGCTGTTTTTT,CASREGSSGVGGELFF
TRBV3-1/TRBV3-2,TRBJ2-3,-,TRBD2,TGTGCCAGCAGAGCCGGGACTAGCGTCGCAGATACGCAGTATTTT,CASRAGTSVADTQYF
TRBV19,TRBJ1-5,-,-,TGTGCCACTGGGACCTTAGGCAATCAGCCCCAGCATTTT,CATGTLGNQPQHF
TRBV25-1,TRBJ2-7,-,TRBD2,TGTGCCAGCCGTCACAGGGTGCGGGGGGACGAGCAGTACTTC,CASRHRVRGDEQYF
TRBV2,TRBJ2-1,once,-,TGTGCCAGCAGTGCGCTAGCGAGCTACAATGAGCAGTTCTTC,CASSALASYNEQFF
TRBV28,TRBJ2-7,-,-,TGTGCCAGCAGTTTAATTGGGCGGGTAAGCTCCTACGAGCAGTACTTC,CASSLIGRVSSYEQYF
TRBV25-1,TRBJ1-5,-,-,TGTGCCAGCAGTGAATCAGGGGCCTATCAGCCCCAGCATTTT,CASSESGAYQPQHF
TRBV6-5,TRBJ1-2,-,-,TGTGCCAGTGGAGCGGGGGAGAGCTATGGCTACACCTTC,CASGAGESYGYTF
TRBV19,TRBJ1-6,-,TRBD1,TGTGCCAGTAGTACTCTGACAGGGAAGATTTCACCCCTCCACTTT,CASSTLTGKISPLHF
TRBV4-1,TRBJ1-1,-,-,TGCGCCAGCAGCCAAAGACAGGATTACACTGAAGCTTTCTTT,CASSQRQDYTEAFF
TRBV4-3,TRBJ2-7,-,TRBD1,TGCGCCAGCAGTCCAGGACAGGGAACCTCCTACGAGCAGTACTTC,CASSPGQGTSYEQYF
TRBV2,TRBJ2-5,once,-,TGTGCCAGCAGTGGTCGAGAGACCCAGTACTTC,CASSGRETQYF